The rows below give T cell receptor beta chains drawn from one sample of a study of blood T cell repertoires in COVID-19. Sequenced by immunoSEQ multiplex PCR; TCRdb stores in-frame clones only, minus some. There are approximately 210,000 clones in the sample; more than 65% occur only once, and about a sixth lies in the top ten. What was sequenced was PBMCs or T cells enriched from blood (not recorded which). The receptors derive from a woman in her forties or fifties with acute COVID-19. The CDR3 runs from the conserved cysteine through the conserved F or W. A D gene is named only where the DNA matches it firmly. Size tells how often a clone was seen (once, few, many) or the class of an expanded clone, and some rows leave it out.

clone_size d_call j_call v_call cdr3_aa cdr3_nt
NA TRBD2 TRBJ2-1 TRBV27 CASSSISGGPSLFGEQFF TGTGCCAGCAGTTCCATTAGCGGGGGGCCGTCCCTCTTCGGTGAGCAGTTCTTC
few TRBD2 TRBJ2-5 TRBV2 CASSRLAIQETQYF TGTGCCAGCAGTCGACTAGCTATACAAGAGACCCAGTACTTC
NA TRBD1 TRBJ2-6 TRBV5-1 CASSKAGGMISGANVLTF TGCGCCAGCAGCAAAGCAGGGGGTATGATTTCTGGGGCCAACGTCCTGACTTTC
NA NA TRBJ1-3 TRBV28 CASTSFIGQGSGNTIYF TGTGCCAGCACCTCCTTCATCGGGCAGGGATCTGGAAACACCATATATTTT
NA TRBD1 TRBJ1-5 TRBV10-1 CAKGKGQGARQPQHF TGCGCCAAAGGAAAGGGACAGGGGGCGAGGCAGCCCCAGCATTTT
NA NA TRBJ2-1 TRBV27 CASGTGTLNEQFF TGTGCCAGCGGCACCGGGACTCTGAATGAGCAGTTCTTC
once TRBD1 TRBJ1-1 TRBV6-5 CASGGTGSGTEAFF TGTGCCAGCGGGGGGACAGGGTCGGGAACTGAAGCTTTCTTT
NA TRBD2 TRBJ2-5 TRBV5-5 CASSLAVRGGQETQYF TGTGCCAGCAGCTTGGCGGTGCGGGGGGGCCAAGAGACCCAGTACTTC
NA TRBD1 TRBJ1-3 TRBV28 CASIQGDRVHTIYF TGTGCCAGCATCCAGGGGGACAGGGTCCACACCATATATTTT
NA NA TRBJ2-1 TRBV7-9 CASSLGAGLYNEQFF TGTGCCAGCAGCTTAGGGGCGGGGCTCTACAATGAGCAGTTCTTC
NA NA TRBJ1-3 TRBV7-6 CASSLAGEGNTIYF TGTGCCAGCAGCTTAGCCGGAGAGGGAAACACCATATATTTT
few TRBD1 TRBJ1-1 TRBV18 CASSPDLGDRGLEAFF TGTGCCAGCTCACCAGATCTCGGGGACAGGGGGCTTGAAGCTTTCTTT
once TRBD1 TRBJ1-2 TRBV19 CASSSRDRVFGGYTF TGTGCCAGTAGTAGCCGGGACAGGGTTTTTGGTGGCTACACCTTC
NA TRBD1 TRBJ1-2 TRBV7-3 CASENRDRLNYGYTF TGTGCCAGCGAAAACCGGGACAGGCTAAACTATGGCTACACCTTC
once TRBD2 TRBJ2-2 TRBV4-1 CASSQFGLADRTGELFF TGCGCCAGCAGCCAATTTGGACTAGCGGATCGGACCGGGGAGCTGTTTTTT
NA NA TRBJ1-5 TRBV4-2 CASSQDGGGANQPQHF TGTGCCAGCAGCCAAGATGGTGGAGGAGCTAATCAGCCCCAGCATTTT
few NA TRBJ1-1 TRBV2 CASSRQRGNTEAFF TGTGCCAGCAGTCGGCAACGGGGGAACACTGAAGCTTTCTTT
NA TRBD1 TRBJ1-4 TRBV28 CASSLGQGGKLFF TGTGCCAGCAGTTTAGGACAGGGGGGAAAACTGTTTTTT
NA TRBD1 TRBJ1-3 TRBV28 CASSFGGTGGGNTIYF TGTGCCAGCAGTTTTGGGGGCACAGGGGGAGGAAACACCATATATTTT